One sample yielded the 31 T cell receptor beta chains listed below, sequenced in a study of T cells expressing NK-cell markers. TCRdb reworked the 5' RACE reads into one entry per CDR3 protein, no DNA. In all, the sample yields about 400,000 distinct CDR3 sequences. Sequencing was done on a sample of blood T cells: a sorted CD56 or NKG2C T cell subset, CD4+ or CD8+ T cells, or bulk PBMC T cells (not recorded which). The receptors come from a woman aged 45-65 years in good health.

This chain connects TRBV24-1 to TRBJ2-1. This CDR3 has 17 residues. Per germline, CDR1 KGHDR and CDR2 SFDVKD. The chain's CDR3 is CATSDPKSGSSYNEQFF.

The rearrangement uses TRBV7-2 and TRBJ2-1; the TCRdb call, TRBD2, lacks DNA for checking. This CDR3 is built from 17 residues. Germline V lookup: CDR1 SGHTA, CDR2 FQGNSA. This chain's CDR3 is CASSLVEGLAFGNEQFF.

The chain couples TRBV18 to TRBJ2-1; TCRdb's D call of TRBD1 is untestable without DNA. The CDR3 spans 14 residues. Germline values: CDR1 KGHSH, CDR2 LQKENI. Here the CDR3 reads CASSPRTGDVEQFF.

This chain uses TRBV24-1 with TRBJ2-1. The CDR3 sequence is 11 residues long. The germline V gene encodes CDR1 KGHDR and CDR2 SFDVKD. CDR3 in amino acids: CATSEYAEQFF.

The chain joins TRBV19 to TRBJ1-5. This CDR3 is 15 amino acids long. Per the germline V gene, CDR1 is LNHDA and CDR2 is SQIVND (reference sequence). The CDR3 region is CASSILDISNQPQHF. Together with reference TRBV19 and TRBJ1-5, the CDR3 gives the full variable domain: DGGITQSPKYLFRKEGQNVTLSCEQNLNHDAMYWYRQDPGQGLRLIYYSQIVNDFQKGDIAEGYSVSREKKESFPLTVTSAQKNPTAFYLCASSILDISNQPQHFGDGTRLSIL.

The genes are TRBV2 and TRBJ2-1. The CDR3 loop spans 17 amino acids. Germline V gene data show CDR1 as SNHLY and CDR2 as FYNNEI. The CDR3 sequence is CASSGSQLESSYNEQFF.

The chain uses TRBV5-1 and TRBJ2-7; TCRdb lists TRBD2, though no DNA is available to test this call. The CDR3 has 15 residues. Germline V gene lookup returns CDR1 SGHRS and CDR2 YFSETQ. The CDR3 region is CASSLGLAGLGEQYF.

The chain has TRBV5-1 and TRBJ2-1. Germline V CDR1 and CDR2: SGHRS, YFSETQ. The CDR3 covers 17 residues. CDR3 in amino acids: CASSLALQRRGYNEQFF.

The V and J genes are TRBV10-3 and TRBJ2-5; TCRdb lists TRBD2, though no DNA is available to test this call. Germline CDR1 is ENHRY and CDR2 is SYGVKD. This CDR3 spans 15 amino acids. The CDR3 sequence is CAISEGSGRRETQYF.

The chain is built from TRBV5-1 and TRBJ2-3. Per germline, CDR1 SGHRS and CDR2 YFSETQ. This CDR3 is 13 amino acids long. CDR3 sequence: CASSLLVQDTQYF.

The V gene is TRBV7-9, the J gene TRBJ2-4; lacking DNA, the TRBD1 call made by TCRdb goes unchecked. The germline V gene encodes CDR1 SEHNR and CDR2 FQNEAQ (reference sequence). This CDR3 is built from 14 residues. CDR3 sequence: CASTHGGVGNIQYF.

The gene calls are TRBV3-1 and TRBJ1-2. Germline V CDR1 and CDR2: LGHDT, YNNKEL (reference sequence). This CDR3 has 14 residues. The CDR3 here is CASSQVSSRRGYTF. Combining the CDR3 with reference TRBV3-1 and TRBJ1-2 gives the whole variable domain DTAVSQTPKYLVTQMGNDKSIKCEQNLGHDTMYWYKQDSKKFLKIMFSYNNKELIINETVPNRFSPKSPDKAHLNLHINSLELGDSAVYFCASSQVSSRRGYTFGSGTRLTVV.

The chain joins TRBV3-1 to TRBJ2-1; checking the TCRdb D call of TRBD2 is not possible without DNA. The germline V gene has CDR1 LGHDT and CDR2 YNNKEL (reference sequence). The CDR3 has 15 amino acids. This chain's CDR3 is CASSQEIAGGDEQFF.

The V and J genes are TRBV3-1 and TRBJ2-7; checking the TCRdb D call of TRBD2 is not possible without DNA. Germline V gene sequence: CDR1 LGHDT, CDR2 YNNKEL (reference sequence). The CDR3 extends over 19 amino acids. The CDR3: CASSQDPSSGGYFGYEQYF.

CDR3 region: CASSTGPYASTDTQYF. This rearrangement joins TRBV7-6 to TRBJ2-3; there is no DNA to check the TCRdb D call of TRBD2. Germline V gene data show CDR1 as SGHVS and CDR2 as FNYEAQ. CDR3 size: 16 residues.

This chain joins TRBV7-2 and TRBJ2-5. This CDR3 spans 12 amino acids. Germline lookup yields CDR1 SGHTA and CDR2 FQGNSA. The CDR3 sequence is CASSLLWETQYF. The whole variable domain, remainder taken from reference TRBV7-2 and TRBJ2-5, is GAGVSQSPSNKVTEKGKDVELRCDPISGHTALYWYRQSLGQGLEFLIYFQGNSAPDKSGLPSDRFSAERTGGSVSTLTIQRTQQEDSAVYLCASSLLWETQYFGPGTRLLVL.

The V gene is TRBV29-1, the J gene TRBJ1-5. The CDR3 covers 16 residues. Germline V lookup: CDR1 SQVTM, CDR2 ANQGSEA. CDR3 region: CSAFCERKSGNQPQHF.

The rearrangement joins TRBV10-1 to TRBJ1-1. The CDR3 totals 14 residues. Germline CDR1 WNHNN, CDR2 SYGVQD (reference sequence). The CDR3 spells CASSERPGDTEAFF.

CDR3 residues: CASSLGTSESEQFF. The V and J genes are TRBV12-3 or TRBV12-4 and TRBJ2-1; the D gene TCRdb calls, TRBD2, cannot be checked with no DNA. This CDR3 has 14 amino acids.

The chain recombines TRBV5-6 with TRBJ1-2. Germline CDR1 is SGHDT and CDR2 is YYEEEE. CDR3 length: 14 residues. CDR3 protein: CASSPSAQAYGYTF.

The rearrangement links TRBV3-1 to TRBJ1-2. The CDR3 is made up of 14 amino acids. Germline V gene lookup returns CDR1 LGHDT and CDR2 YNNKEL (reference sequence). Here the CDR3 reads CASSQELGAGGYTF. The full variable domain, rest sourced from reference TRBV3-1 and TRBJ1-2, is DTAVSQTPKYLVTQMGNDKSIKCEQNLGHDTMYWYKQDSKKFLKIMFSYNNKELIINETVPNRFSPKSPDKAHLNLHINSLELGDSAVYFCASSQELGAGGYTFGSGTRLTVV.

The genes are TRBV30 and TRBJ2-5; TCRdb outputs TRBD2, but without DNA this stays unchecked. The CDR3 sequence is 13 residues long. Looked up from germline, CDR1 is GTSNPN and CDR2 is SVGIG (reference sequence). CDR3 in amino acids: CAWIPGGQETQYF.

The V gene is TRBV5-5, the J gene TRBJ2-5; TCRdb's D call, TRBD2, is unchecked because there is no DNA. The CDR3 has 12 residues. Per the germline V gene, CDR1 is SGHKS and CDR2 is YYEKEE (reference sequence). This CDR3 is CASSQTSPRVYF.

The chain links TRBV24-1 to TRBJ2-1; the TCRdb D gene call, TRBD2, has no DNA to confirm it. The CDR3 is 15 residues long. Germline V CDR1 and CDR2: KGHDR, SFDVKD. The CDR3: CATEAGTSAYNEQFF.

The V and J genes are TRBV27 and TRBJ1-2. The CDR3 has 14 residues. Germline V gene data show CDR1 as MNHEY and CDR2 as SMNVEV (reference sequence). Here the CDR3 reads CASSFSLEIGGYTF.

The CDR3 loop reads CASSVSSGISTDTQYF. The V and J genes are TRBV6-5 and TRBJ2-3; TCRdb returns TRBD2, unconfirmable since there is no DNA. The V gene's germline CDR1 is MNHEY and CDR2 SVGAGI. CDR3 length: 16 residues.

The chain has TRBV6-5 and TRBJ1-5; TCRdb proposes TRBD1, but this gene call is untestable without DNA. Germline CDR1 and CDR2: MNHEY and SVGAGI. The CDR3 is 15 residues long. Here the CDR3 reads CASKLGQRTGGPQHF.

The chain recombines TRBV9 with TRBJ2-3; TCRdb names TRBD2, which stays unverified in the absence of DNA. This CDR3 has 17 amino acids. The V gene's germline CDR1 is SGDLS and CDR2 YYNGEE. Here the CDR3 reads CASSGLAGGSTLDTQYF.

CDR3 sequence reads: CASSQVVSGVYEQYF. The chain uses TRBV4-1 and TRBJ2-7. The CDR3 is made up of 15 amino acids. Germline V lookup: CDR1 MGHRA, CDR2 YSYEKL.

The rearrangement links TRBV5-8 to TRBJ2-3; TCRdb names TRBD2, which stays unverified in the absence of DNA. This CDR3 spans 16 amino acids. Germline values: CDR1 SGHTS, CDR2 YDEGEE. The CDR3: CASSADGGRVKDTQYF. Filled out from reference TRBV5-8 and TRBJ2-3, the complete variable domain reads EAGVTQSPTHLIKTRGQQATLRCSPISGHTSVYWYQQALGLGLQFLLWYDEGEERNRGNFPPRFSGRQFPNYSSELNVNALELEDSALYLCASSADGGRVKDTQYFGPGTRLTVL.

This chain joins TRBV6-5 and TRBJ2-2; the D call of TRBD2 rests on TCRdb alone, since no DNA is present to check it. In germline, CDR1 is MNHEY, CDR2 SVGAGI. The CDR3 runs 11 residues. CDR3 sequence: CASGRAGELFF.